These 16 T cell receptor beta chains were sequenced from one sample in a study of cytomegalovirus exposure and HLA in healthy donors. Primers: 60 Vbeta forward and 13 Jbeta reverse. Sequencing was performed with immunoSEQ multiplex PCR; in TCRdb, only in-frame clones are kept and a portion is missing. The sample's table shows about 200,000 clones. The material sequenced was PBMCs. These receptors were taken from a boy between 10 and 17 years old in good health and CMV-seronegative.

The rearrangement joins TRBV2 to TRBJ2-1, with TRBD2 as a possible D gene (6 bases). This CDR3 is 14 amino acids long. CDR1 is SNHLY and CDR2 is FYNNEI in the germline V gene. Trimming removed 6 bases at V and 5 bases at J, with 14 bases between. The CDR3 sequence is CASRSAGLDNEQFF. The CDR3 DNA is TGTGCCAGCAGGTCTGCGGGGTTGGACAATGAGCAGTTCTTC. Complete variable domain (other parts from reference TRBV2 and TRBJ2-1): EPEVTQTPSHQVTQMGQEVILRCVPISNHLYFYWYRQILGQKVEFLVSFYNNEISEKSEIFDDQFSVERPDGSNFTLKIRSTKLEDSAMYFCASRSAGLDNEQFFGPGTRLTVL.

This sequence joins TRBV2 and TRBJ2-5; 9 positions match TRBD1. The germline CDR1 and CDR2 sequences are SNHLY and FYNNEI. This CDR3 has 13 residues. The V gene end was trimmed by 4 bases and the J gene end by 4 bases; junction bases not matched to a gene: 1. CDR3 protein: CASSGTGVETQYF. In nucleotides, the CDR3 is TGTGCCAGCAGTGGGACAGGGGTAGAGACCCAGTACTTC. The full variable domain, with the rest looked up from reference TRBV2 and TRBJ2-5, is EPEVTQTPSHQVTQMGQEVILRCVPISNHLYFYWYRQILGQKVEFLVSFYNNEISEKSEIFDDQFSVERPDGSNFTLKIRSTKLEDSAMYFCASSGTGVETQYFGPGTRLLVL.

The CDR3 reads CASSQYAAPVSYNEQFF. The DNA for the CDR3 is TGCGCCAGCAGCCAATACGCGGCGCCGGTCTCCTACAATGAGCAGTTCTTC. V and J are TRBV4-3 and TRBJ2-1; D is ambiguous. Deletions cut 2 bases from V and 0 bases from J, with 14 bases between. Per germline, CDR1 LGHNA and CDR2 YSLEER. The length of the CDR3 is 17 residues.

The chain is built from TRBV6-1 and TRBJ2-2, with D possibly being TRBD2 (6 bases). CDR1 MNHNS and CDR2 SASEGT come from the germline V gene. Trimming removed 8 bases at V and 4 bases at J, with 14 bases between. CDR3 length: 14 amino acids. As DNA, the CDR3 is TGTGCCAGCTTCCGAGGCGGGGTCACCGGGGAGCTGTTTTTT. Protein sequence: CASFRGGVTGELFF.

The chain uses TRBV28 and TRBJ1-1, with D tentatively TRBD1 (5 bases). Germline values: CDR1 MDHEN, CDR2 SYDVKM. CDR3 length: 11 residues. V lost 8 bases and J lost 9, with 13 bases in between. DNA for the CDR3: TGTGCCAGCGGGGACTGGACAAAAGCTTTCTTT. It is translated as CASGDWTKAFF.

The rearrangement uses TRBV7-8 and TRBJ1-2; D is unclear. In germline, CDR1 is SGHVS, CDR2 FQNEAQ. The CDR3 extends over 14 amino acids. V was trimmed by 1 base and J by 7 bases, leaving 13 bases between them. The CDR3 coding sequence is TGTGCCAGCAGCTTAGGTACAGCCTTTCGTGGCTACACCTTC. Translated, it gives CASSLGTAFRGYTF.

The J gene is TRBJ1-3, the V gene TRBV5-1; 10 nucleotides agree with TRBD1. The CDR3 consists of 15 residues. V gave up 4 bases and J gave up 3 bases; unmatched junction bases: 4. CDR1 is SGHRS and CDR2 is YFSETQ in the germline V gene. The CDR3 sequence: CASSGTGDFGNTIYF. The CDR3 DNA follows: TGCGCCAGCAGCGGGACAGGGGATTTTGGAAACACCATATATTTT. Filled out from reference TRBV5-1 and TRBJ1-3, the complete variable domain reads KAGVTQTPRYLIKTRGQQVTLSCSPISGHRSVSWYQQTPGQGLQFLFEYFSETQRNKGNFPGRFSGRQFSNSRSEMNVSTLELGDSALYLCASSGTGDFGNTIYFGEGSWLTVV.

The chain couples TRBV9 to TRBJ1-4, with D hard to call. CDR3 length equals 15 residues. Per the germline V gene, CDR1 is SGDLS and CDR2 is YYNGEE. The ends were cut back, 0 bases at V and 7 bases at J, with 13 bases in the middle. The CDR3 DNA reads TGTGCCAGCAGCGTAGAGGGAGGGTTTGGTGAAAAACTGTTTTTT. Translation gives CASSVEGGFGEKLFF.

The J gene is TRBJ1-6, the V gene TRBV7-4; D remains unclear. The germline V gene encodes CDR1 SGHVT and CDR2 SQSDAQ. V was trimmed by 2 bases and J by 0 bases, leaving 17 bases between them. The CDR3 totals 19 residues. The CDR3 DNA is TGTGCCAGCAGCTTACCCGGGGAGGGCCAGAGCTCCTATAATTCACCCCTCCACTTT. This encodes CASSLPGEGQSSYNSPLHF.

The gene calls are TRBV9 and TRBJ2-2; D gene ambiguous. From germline, CDR1 is SGDLS and CDR2 YYNGEE. With 0 bases removed from V and 3 bases from J, the gap between germline ends came to 9 bases. The CDR3 contains 15 residues. CDR3 nucleotides: TGTGCCAGCAGCGTAGAACATTCTTACACCGGGGAGCTGTTTTTT. It encodes CASSVEHSYTGELFF.

The chain employs TRBV2 and TRBJ2-5; D is uncertain. The CDR3 runs to 15 residues. Deletions cut 10 bases from V and 2 bases from J, with 20 bases between. Germline V gene data show CDR1 as SNHLY and CDR2 as FYNNEI. CDR3 region: CATQEELLLQETQYF. CDR3 sequence (DNA): TGTGCCACCCAAGAGGAGCTTCTGCTTCAAGAGACCCAGTACTTC.

V gene TRBV10-2 combines with J gene TRBJ1-2; 7 bases are shared with TRBD1. The CDR3 consists of 13 residues. Germline lookup yields CDR1 WSHSY and CDR2 SAAADI. Unmatched junction bases numbered 5, after V lost 6 bases and J lost 4 bases. CDR3 sequence reads: CASRKTGTYGYTF. The CDR3 DNA is TGCGCCAGCAGAAAGACAGGGACCTATGGCTACACCTTC.

The chain combines TRBV15 with TRBJ2-2, with TRBD2 matching over 8 bases. The V gene's germline CDR1 is LNHNV and CDR2 YYDKDF (reference sequence). The V and J ends lost 5 bases and 4 bases, in that order; junction bases with no gene match: 9. This CDR3 is 16 amino acids long. As DNA, the CDR3 is TGTGCCACCAGCGGGCCCGGGACTAGAGGCACCGGGGAGCTGTTTTTT. Protein sequence: CATSGPGTRGTGELFF.

V is TRBV2 and J is TRBJ2-3; the match to TRBD2 covers 10 bases. The V and J ends lost 4 bases and 0 bases, in that order; junction bases with no gene match: 7. Germline CDR1 and CDR2: SNHLY and FYNNEI. This CDR3 has 17 amino acids. In DNA, the CDR3 is TGTGCCAGCAGTGGGGTAGCGGGGGGCTTTAGCACAGATACGCAGTATTTT. It specifies CASSGVAGGFSTDTQYF.

This rearrangement joins TRBV5-6 to TRBJ1-5; D remains ambiguous. Germline CDR1 is SGHDT and CDR2 is YYEEEE. V gave up 0 bases and J gave up 7 bases, with 8 bases separating them. The length of the CDR3 is 13 residues. The DNA of the CDR3 is TGTGCCAGCAGCTTGGGAGGTGGGCAGCCCCAGCATTTT. Protein product: CASSLGGGQPQHF.

The rearrangement links TRBV9 to TRBJ2-1, with 9 bases matching TRBD2. Per germline, CDR1 SGDLS and CDR2 YYNGEE. The CDR3 is 17 amino acids. With V trimmed by 0 bases and J by 6 bases, 10 bases remained unmatched. The CDR3 bases are TGTGCCAGCAGCGTAGGCGCGAGCGGGGGGACCACCAATGAGCAGTTCTTC. It codes for CASSVGASGGTTNEQFF.